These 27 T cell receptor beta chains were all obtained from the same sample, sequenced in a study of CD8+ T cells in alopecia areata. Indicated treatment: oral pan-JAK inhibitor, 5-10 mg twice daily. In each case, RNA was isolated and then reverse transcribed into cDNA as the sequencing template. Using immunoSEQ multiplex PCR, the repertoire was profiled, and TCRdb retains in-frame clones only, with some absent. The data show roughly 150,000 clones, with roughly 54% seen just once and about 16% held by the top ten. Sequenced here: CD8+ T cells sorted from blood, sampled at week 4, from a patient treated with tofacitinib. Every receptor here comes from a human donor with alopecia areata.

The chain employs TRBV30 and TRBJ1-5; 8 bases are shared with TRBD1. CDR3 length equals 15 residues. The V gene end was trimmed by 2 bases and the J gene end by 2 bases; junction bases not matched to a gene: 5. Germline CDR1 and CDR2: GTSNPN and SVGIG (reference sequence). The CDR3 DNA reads TGTGCCTGGAGTTCGCGGACAGGGCGCAATCAGCCCCAGCATTTT. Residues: CAWSSRTGRNQPQHF. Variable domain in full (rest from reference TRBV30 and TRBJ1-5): SQTIHQWPATLVQPVGSPLSLECTVEGTSNPNLYWYRQAAGRGLQLLFYSVGIGQISSEVPQNLSASRPQDRQFILSSKKLLLSDSGFYLCAWSSRTGRNQPQHFGDGTRLSIL.

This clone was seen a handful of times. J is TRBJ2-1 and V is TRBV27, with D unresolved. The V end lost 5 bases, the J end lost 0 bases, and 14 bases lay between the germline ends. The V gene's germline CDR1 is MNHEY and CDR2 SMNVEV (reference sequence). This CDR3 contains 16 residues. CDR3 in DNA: TGTGCCAGCAGTCCCCGACCGTATAGCTCCTACAATGAGCAGTTCTTC. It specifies CASSPRPYSSYNEQFF.

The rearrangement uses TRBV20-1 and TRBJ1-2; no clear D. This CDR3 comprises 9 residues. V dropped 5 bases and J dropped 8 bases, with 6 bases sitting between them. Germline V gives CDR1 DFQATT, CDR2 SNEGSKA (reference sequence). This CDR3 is CSAGLGYTF. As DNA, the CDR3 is TGCAGTGCTGGCTTAGGCTACACCTTC.

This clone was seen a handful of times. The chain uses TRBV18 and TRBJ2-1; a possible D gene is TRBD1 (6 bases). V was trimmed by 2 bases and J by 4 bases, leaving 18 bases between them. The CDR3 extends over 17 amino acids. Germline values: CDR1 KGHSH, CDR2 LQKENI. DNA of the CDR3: TGTGCCAGCTCACCAAGAATCACAGGGATCATATACAATGAGCAGTTCTTC. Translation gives CASSPRITGIIYNEQFF.

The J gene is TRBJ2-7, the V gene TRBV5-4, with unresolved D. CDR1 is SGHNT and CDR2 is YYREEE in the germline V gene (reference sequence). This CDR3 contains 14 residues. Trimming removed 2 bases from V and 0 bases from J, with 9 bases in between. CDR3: CASSFYGISYEQYF. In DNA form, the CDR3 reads TGTGCCAGCAGCTTTTATGGTATCTCCTACGAGCAGTACTTC.

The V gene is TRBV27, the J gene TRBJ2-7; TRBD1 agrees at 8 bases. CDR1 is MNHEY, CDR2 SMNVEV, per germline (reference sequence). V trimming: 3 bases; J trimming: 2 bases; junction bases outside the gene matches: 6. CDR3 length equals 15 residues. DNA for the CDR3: TGTGCCAGCAGTTTCACCGGGACAGGAACCTACGAGCAGTACTTC. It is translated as CASSFTGTGTYEQYF.

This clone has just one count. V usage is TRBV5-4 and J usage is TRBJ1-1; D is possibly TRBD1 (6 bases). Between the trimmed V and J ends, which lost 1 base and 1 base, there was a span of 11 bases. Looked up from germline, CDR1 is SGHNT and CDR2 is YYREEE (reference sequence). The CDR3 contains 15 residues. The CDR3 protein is CASSLYRDTNTEAFF. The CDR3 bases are TGTGCCAGCAGCTTGTACAGGGATACGAACACTGAAGCTTTCTTT.

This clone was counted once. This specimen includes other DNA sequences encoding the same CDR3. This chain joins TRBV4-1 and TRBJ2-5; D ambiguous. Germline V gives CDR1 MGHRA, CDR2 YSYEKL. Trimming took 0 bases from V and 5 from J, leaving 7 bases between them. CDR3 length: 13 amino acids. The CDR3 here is CASSQDTEETQYF. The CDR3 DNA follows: TGCGCCAGCAGCCAAGATACTGAGGAGACCCAGTACTTC.

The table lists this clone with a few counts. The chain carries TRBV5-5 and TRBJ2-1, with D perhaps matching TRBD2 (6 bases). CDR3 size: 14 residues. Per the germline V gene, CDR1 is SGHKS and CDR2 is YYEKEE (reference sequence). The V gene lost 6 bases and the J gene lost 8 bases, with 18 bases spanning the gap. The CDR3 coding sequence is TGTGCCAGCACCCTGGGGGGTAGGCTCGATGAGCAGTTCTTC. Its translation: CASTLGGRLDEQFF.

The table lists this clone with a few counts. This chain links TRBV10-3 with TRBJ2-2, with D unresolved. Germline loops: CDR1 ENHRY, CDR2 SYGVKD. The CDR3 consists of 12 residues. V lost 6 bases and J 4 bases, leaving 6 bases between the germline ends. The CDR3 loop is CAIRAGTGELFF. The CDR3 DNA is TGTGCCATCAGGGCTGGCACCGGGGAGCTGTTTTTT.

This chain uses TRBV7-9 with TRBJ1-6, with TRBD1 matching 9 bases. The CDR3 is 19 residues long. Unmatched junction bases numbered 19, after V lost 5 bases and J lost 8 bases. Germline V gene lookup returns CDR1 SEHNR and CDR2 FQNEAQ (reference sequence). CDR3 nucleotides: TGTGCCAGCAGCCCCCTTTTGCCCGTATGGACAGGGGCAGATTCACCCCTCCACTTT. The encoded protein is CASSPLLPVWTGADSPLHF.

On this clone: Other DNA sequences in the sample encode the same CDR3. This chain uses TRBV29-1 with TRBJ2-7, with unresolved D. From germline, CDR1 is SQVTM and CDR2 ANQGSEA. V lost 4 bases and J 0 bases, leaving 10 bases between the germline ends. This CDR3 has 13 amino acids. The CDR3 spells CSVVGESSYEQYF. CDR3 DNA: TGCAGCGTTGTCGGAGAAAGCTCCTACGAGCAGTACTTC.

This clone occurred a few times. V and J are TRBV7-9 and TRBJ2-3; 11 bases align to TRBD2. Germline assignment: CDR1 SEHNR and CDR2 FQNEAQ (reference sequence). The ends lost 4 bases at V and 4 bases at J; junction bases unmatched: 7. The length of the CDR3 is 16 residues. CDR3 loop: CASSSLAGGASDTQYF. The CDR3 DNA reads TGTGCCAGCAGCTCCCTAGCGGGGGGCGCCTCAGATACGCAGTATTTT. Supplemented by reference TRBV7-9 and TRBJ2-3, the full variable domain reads DTGVSQNPRHKITKRGQNVTFRCDPISEHNRLYWYRQTLGQGPEFLTYFQNEAQLEKSRLLSDRFSAERPKGSFSTLEIQRTEQGDSAMYLCASSSLAGGASDTQYFGPGTRLTVL.

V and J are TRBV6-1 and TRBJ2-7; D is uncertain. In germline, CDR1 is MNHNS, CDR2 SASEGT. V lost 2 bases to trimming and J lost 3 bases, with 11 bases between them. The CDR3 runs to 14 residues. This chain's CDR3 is CASSEIQSYYEQYF. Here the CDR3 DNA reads TGTGCCAGCAGTGAAATTCAGAGTTACTACGAGCAGTACTTC.

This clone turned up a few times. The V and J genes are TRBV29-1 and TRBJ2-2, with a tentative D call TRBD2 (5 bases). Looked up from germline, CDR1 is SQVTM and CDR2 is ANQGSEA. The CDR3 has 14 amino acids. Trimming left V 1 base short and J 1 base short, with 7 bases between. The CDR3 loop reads CSVEGRENTGELFF. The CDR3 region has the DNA TGCAGCGTTGAAGGACGGGAGAACACCGGGGAGCTGTTTTTT.

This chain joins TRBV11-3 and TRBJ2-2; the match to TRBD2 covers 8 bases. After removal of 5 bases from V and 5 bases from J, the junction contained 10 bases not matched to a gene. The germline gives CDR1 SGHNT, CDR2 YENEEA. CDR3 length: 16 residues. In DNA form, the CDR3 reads TGTGCCAGCAGCACTACCGGGACTAGGGGTACCGGGGAGCTGTTTTTT. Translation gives CASSTTGTRGTGELFF.

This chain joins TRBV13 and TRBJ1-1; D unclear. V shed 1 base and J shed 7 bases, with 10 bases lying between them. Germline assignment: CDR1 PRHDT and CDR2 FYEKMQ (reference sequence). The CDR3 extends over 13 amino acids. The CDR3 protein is CASSLVTRGEAFF. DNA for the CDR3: TGTGCCAGCAGCTTAGTGACGCGGGGTGAAGCTTTCTTT.

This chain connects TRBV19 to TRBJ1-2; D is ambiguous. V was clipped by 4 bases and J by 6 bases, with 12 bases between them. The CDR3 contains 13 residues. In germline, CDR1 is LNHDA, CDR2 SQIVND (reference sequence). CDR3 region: CASSKTLLDGYTF. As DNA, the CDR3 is TGTGCCAGTAGTAAGACACTCCTGGATGGCTACACCTTC.

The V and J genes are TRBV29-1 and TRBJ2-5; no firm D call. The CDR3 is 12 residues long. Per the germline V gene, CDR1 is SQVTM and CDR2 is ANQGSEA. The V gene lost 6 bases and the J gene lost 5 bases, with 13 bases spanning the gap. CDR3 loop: CSVSTPRETQYF. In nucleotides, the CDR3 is TGCAGCGTGTCTACACCCAGGGAGACCCAGTACTTC.

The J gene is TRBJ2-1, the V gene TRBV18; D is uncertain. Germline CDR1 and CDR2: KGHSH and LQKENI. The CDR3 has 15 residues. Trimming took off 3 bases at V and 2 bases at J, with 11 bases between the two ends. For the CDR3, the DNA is TGTGCCAGCTCACCGTACCCCCGTACCTACAATGAGCAGTTCTTC. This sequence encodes CASSPYPRTYNEQFF.

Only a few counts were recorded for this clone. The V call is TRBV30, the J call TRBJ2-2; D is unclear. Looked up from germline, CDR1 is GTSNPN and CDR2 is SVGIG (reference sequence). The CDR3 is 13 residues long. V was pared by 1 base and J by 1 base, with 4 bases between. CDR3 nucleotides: TGTGCCTGGAGTGAGAAGAACACCGGGGAGCTGTTTTTT. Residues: CAWSEKNTGELFF.

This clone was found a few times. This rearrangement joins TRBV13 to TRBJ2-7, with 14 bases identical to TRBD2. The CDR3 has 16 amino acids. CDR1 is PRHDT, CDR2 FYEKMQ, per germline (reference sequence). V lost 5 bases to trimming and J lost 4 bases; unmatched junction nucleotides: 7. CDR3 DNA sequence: TGTGCCAGCAGCCCAGGACTAGCGGGGGGCCGGTACGAGCAGTACTTC. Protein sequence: CASSPGLAGGRYEQYF.

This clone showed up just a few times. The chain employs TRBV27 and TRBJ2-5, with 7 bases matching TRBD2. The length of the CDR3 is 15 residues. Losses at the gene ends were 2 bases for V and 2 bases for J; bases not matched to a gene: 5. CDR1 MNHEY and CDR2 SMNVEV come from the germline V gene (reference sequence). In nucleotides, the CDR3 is TGTGCCAGCAGTTTAGGGACTAAGGGACAAGAGACCCAGTACTTC. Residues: CASSLGTKGQETQYF.

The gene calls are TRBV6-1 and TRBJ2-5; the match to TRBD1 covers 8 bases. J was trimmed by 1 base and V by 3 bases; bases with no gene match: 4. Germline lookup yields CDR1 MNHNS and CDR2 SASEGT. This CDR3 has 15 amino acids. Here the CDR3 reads CASSDRGRGQETQYF. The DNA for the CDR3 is TGTGCCAGCAGTGACAGGGGGCGAGGCCAAGAGACCCAGTACTTC.

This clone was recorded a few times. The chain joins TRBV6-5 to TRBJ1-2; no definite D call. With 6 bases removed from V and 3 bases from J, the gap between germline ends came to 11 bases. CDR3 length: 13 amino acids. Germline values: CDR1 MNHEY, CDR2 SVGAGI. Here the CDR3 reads CASRFGGHYGYTF. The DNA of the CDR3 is TGTGCCAGCAGATTTGGAGGGCACTATGGCTACACCTTC.

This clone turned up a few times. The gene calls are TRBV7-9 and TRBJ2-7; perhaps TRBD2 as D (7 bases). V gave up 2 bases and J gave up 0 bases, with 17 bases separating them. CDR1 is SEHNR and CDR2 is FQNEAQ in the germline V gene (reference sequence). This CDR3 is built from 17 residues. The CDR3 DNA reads TGTGCCAGCAGCTTACCACGTGGAGGGGGGGACTCCTACGAGCAGTACTTC. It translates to CASSLPRGGGDSYEQYF.

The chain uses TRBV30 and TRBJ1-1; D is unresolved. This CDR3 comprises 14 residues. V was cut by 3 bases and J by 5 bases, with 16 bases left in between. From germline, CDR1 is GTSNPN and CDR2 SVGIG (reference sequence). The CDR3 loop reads CAWRQITNLTEAFF. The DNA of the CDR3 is TGTGCCTGGAGGCAGATCACAAACCTAACTGAAGCTTTCTTT.